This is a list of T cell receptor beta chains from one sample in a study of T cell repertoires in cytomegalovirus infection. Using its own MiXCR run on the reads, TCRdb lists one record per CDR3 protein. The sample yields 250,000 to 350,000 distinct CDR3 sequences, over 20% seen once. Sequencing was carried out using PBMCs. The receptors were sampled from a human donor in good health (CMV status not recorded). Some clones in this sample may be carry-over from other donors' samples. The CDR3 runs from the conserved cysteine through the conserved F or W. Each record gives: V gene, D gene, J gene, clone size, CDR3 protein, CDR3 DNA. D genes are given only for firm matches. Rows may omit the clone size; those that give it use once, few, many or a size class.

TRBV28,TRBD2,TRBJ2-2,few,CASSLAGGQGGELFF,TGTGCCAGCAGCCTAGCGGGGGGGCAAGGCGGGGAGCTGTTTTTT
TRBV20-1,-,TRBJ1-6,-,CSASTRGGNSPLHF,TGCAGTGCTAGCACTCGCGGGGGAAATTCACCCCTCCACTTT
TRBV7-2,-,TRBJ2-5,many,CASSSSWPRQETQYF,TGTGCCAGCAGCTCTAGCTGGCCACGGCAAGAGACCCAGTACTTC
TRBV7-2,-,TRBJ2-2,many,CASSSRLGDTGELFF,TGTGCCAGCAGCTCTCGACTAGGGGACACCGGGGAGCTGTTTTTT
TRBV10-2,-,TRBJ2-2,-,CASSEWFREDTGELFF,TGCGCCAGCAGTGAGTGGTTTAGGGAAGACACCGGGGAGCTGTTTTTT
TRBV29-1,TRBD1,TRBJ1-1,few,CSVEKGAGTEAFF,TGCAGCGTTGAAAAGGGGGCAGGCACTGAAGCTTTCTTT
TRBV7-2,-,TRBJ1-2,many,CASSTPGRIYTF,TGTGCCAGCAGCACGCCGGGACGGATCTACACCTTC
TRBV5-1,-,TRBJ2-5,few,CASSLLAGALQETQYF,TGCGCCAGCAGCTTGTTGGCAGGGGCCCTACAAGAGACCCAGTACTTC
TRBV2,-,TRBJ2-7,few,CASRRYKSNEQYF,TGTGCCAGCAGACGGTACAAGTCGAACGAGCAGTACTTC
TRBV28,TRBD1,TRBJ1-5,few,CASSTGGFAQPQHF,TGTGCCAGCTCGACAGGGGGGTTCGCTCAGCCCCAGCATTTT
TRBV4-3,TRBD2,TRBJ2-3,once,CASSQGLAGSTDTLYF,TGCGCCAGCAGCCAAGGGCTAGCGGGCAGCACAGATACGCTGTATTTT
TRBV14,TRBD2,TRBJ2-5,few,CASSQDHLLAGLETQYF,TGTGCCAGCAGCCAAGACCACCTTCTAGCGGGGCTGGAGACCCAGTACTTC
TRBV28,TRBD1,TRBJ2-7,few,CASSKSRGKHEQYF,TGTGCCAGCAGCAAGTCCAGGGGGAAACACGAGCAGTACTTC
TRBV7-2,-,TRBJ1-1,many,CASSLLGLGNTEAFF,TGTGCCAGCAGCTTATTGGGCCTGGGGAACACTGAAGCTTTCTTT
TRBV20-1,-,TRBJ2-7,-,CSAFGGYEQYF,TGCAGTGCTTTTGGGGGGTACGAGCAGTACTTC
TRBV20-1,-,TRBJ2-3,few,CSARDIVGRGDTQYF,TGCAGTGCTAGAGATATCGTCGGGAGAGGAGATACGCAGTATTTT
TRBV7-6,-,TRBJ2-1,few,CASSRGTPFGNEQFF,TGTGCCAGCAGCCGCGGGACTCCCTTCGGGAATGAGCAGTTCTTC
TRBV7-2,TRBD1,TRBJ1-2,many,CASSQWTGPYGYTF,TGTGCCAGCAGCCAATGGACAGGACCCTATGGCTACACCTTC
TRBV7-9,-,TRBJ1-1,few,CASSLQGTHLNTEAFF,TGTGCCAGCAGCTTACAGGGGACACATCTAAACACTGAAGCTTTCTTT
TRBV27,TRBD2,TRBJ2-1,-,CASTGTSGSYNEQFF,TGTGCCAGCACCGGGACTAGCGGGAGTTATAATGAGCAGTTCTTC
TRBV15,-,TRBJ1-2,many,CATSWQDNYGYTF,TGTGCCACCAGCTGGCAGGATAACTATGGCTACACCTTC
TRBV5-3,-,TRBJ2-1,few,CASSPTQLGGNEQFF,TGTGCCAGCAGCCCAACCCAGCTAGGGGGCAATGAGCAGTTCTTC
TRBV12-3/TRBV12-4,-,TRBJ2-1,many,CASSLAASAVDNEQFF,TGTGCCAGCAGTTTAGCAGCTAGCGCGGTGGACAATGAGCAGTTCTTC
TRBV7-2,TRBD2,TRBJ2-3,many,CASSRLAGGMDTQYF,TGTGCCAGCAGCCGCCTAGCGGGAGGGATGGATACGCAGTATTTT
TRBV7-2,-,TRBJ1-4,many,CASSSEGLTNEKLFF,TGTGCCAGCAGCTCAGAGGGGTTGACCAATGAAAAACTGTTTTTT